One and the same sample provided the 8 T cell receptor beta chains below, sequenced in a study of chemoradiotherapy in HPV16-positive cancers. Clones were read by immunoSEQ multiplex PCR, and TCRdb kept only the in-frame ones, dropping some. The sample comprises around 11,000 clones, 86% of which are singletons, and more than 2% rests with the top ten. The source material was blood, sampled from a patient who underwent chemoradiotherapy. Receptors originate from a human donor with HPV-associated anogenital cancer.

The V and J genes are TRBV15 and TRBJ2-2; D uncertain. The germline CDR1 and CDR2 sequences are LNHNV and YYDKDF (reference sequence). The length of the CDR3 is 17 residues. V gave up 2 bases and J gave up 3 bases, with 16 bases separating them. CDR3 coding DNA: TGTGCCACCAGCAGAAGGCCGGGTTTAGTCGACACCGGGGAGCTGTTTTTT. The encoded protein is CATSRRPGLVDTGELFF.

The CDR3 coding sequence is TGCGCCAGCAGACAGGGAGTAAGTCAGCCCCAGCATTTT. Residues: CASRQGVSQPQHF. This chain uses TRBV10-2 with TRBJ1-5; tentatively, D is TRBD1 (6 bases). Germline assignment: CDR1 WSHSY and CDR2 SAAADI. CDR3 size: 13 residues. V was cut by 6 bases and J by 6 bases, with 12 bases left in between.

The chain links TRBV5-1 to TRBJ2-5, with D perhaps being TRBD1 or TRBD2 (6 bases each). There are 15 residues in the CDR3. Germline V gene sequence: CDR1 SGHRS, CDR2 YFSETQ. Trimming cost V 5 bases and J 5 bases, with 19 bases left between them. The CDR3 region has the DNA TGCGCCAGCAGTAGGCGAGGGGGGCCGGGGGAGACCCAGTACTTC. Protein product: CASSRRGGPGETQYF.

The chain combines TRBV5-4 with TRBJ2-7; tentatively, D is TRBD1 (5 bases). V shed 3 bases and J shed 2 bases, with 12 bases lying between them. This CDR3 is 14 amino acids long. The V gene's germline CDR1 is SGHNT and CDR2 YYREEE (reference sequence). CDR3 nucleotides: TGTGCCAGCAGCTCCCGTGGGGCGGCCTACGAGCAGTACTTC. This gives the protein CASSSRGAAYEQYF.

V usage is TRBV5-4 and J usage is TRBJ1-2; 9 nucleotides align to TRBD1. CDR1 is SGHNT and CDR2 is YYREEE in the germline V gene (reference sequence). V lost 5 bases, J lost 8 bases, and 7 bases stayed unmatched. CDR3 length: 13 amino acids. The CDR3 is CASSSDRGRGYTF. The CDR3 DNA sequence: TGTGCCAGCAGTTCGGACAGGGGAAGGGGCTACACCTTC.

The chain joins TRBV16 to TRBJ2-7; 11 nucleotides agree with TRBD1. CDR3 length equals 15 residues. V was clipped by 3 bases and J by 5 bases; unmatched bases: 6. CDR1 and CDR2 (germline): KGHSY, FQNENV. Written as DNA, the CDR3 is TGTGCCAGCAGCCACCGGACAGGGGGCGGGCACGAGCAGTACTTC. Encoded protein: CASSHRTGGGHEQYF.

CDR3 DNA: TGTGCCAGCAGCGCCCGGGACAGGGGTTCCTACGAGCAGTACTTC. Residues: CASSARDRGSYEQYF. This chain connects TRBV7-2 to TRBJ2-7; 10 nucleotides align to TRBD1. Germline V gene data show CDR1 as SGHTA and CDR2 as FQGNSA. The CDR3 covers 15 residues. Trimming took 5 bases from V and 1 from J; bases not matched to a gene: 5.

CDR3 sequence (DNA): TGTGCCAGCAGCCACGGACTAGCGGCCTGGGGGGCGCAGTATTTT. It encodes CASSHGLAAWGAQYF. J is TRBJ2-3 and V is TRBV7-2; 10 bases align to TRBD2. CDR3 length: 15 amino acids. V was clipped by 5 bases and J by 10 bases; unmatched bases: 12. Germline V gene data show CDR1 as SGHTA and CDR2 as FQGNSA.